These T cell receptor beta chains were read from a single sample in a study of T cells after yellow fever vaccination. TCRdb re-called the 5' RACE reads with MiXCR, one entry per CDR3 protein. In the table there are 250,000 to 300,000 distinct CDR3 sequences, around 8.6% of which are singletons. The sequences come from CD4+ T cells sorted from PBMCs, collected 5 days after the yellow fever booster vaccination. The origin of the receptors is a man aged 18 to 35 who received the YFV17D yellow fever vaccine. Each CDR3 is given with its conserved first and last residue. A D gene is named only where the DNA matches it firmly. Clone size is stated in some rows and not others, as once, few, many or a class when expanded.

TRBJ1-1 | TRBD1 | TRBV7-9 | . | CASSFRTGGASGTEAFF | TGTGCCAGCAGCTTCCGGACAGGGGGCGCTTCTGGCACTGAAGCTTTCTTT
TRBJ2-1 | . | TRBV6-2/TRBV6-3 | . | CASSGRVTIPLEQFF | TGTGCCAGCTCTGGAAGGGTCACTATCCCCCTTGAGCAGTTCTTC
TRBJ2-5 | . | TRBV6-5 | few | CASSYRYSETQYF | TGTGCCAGCAGTTACCGCTATTCCGAGACCCAGTACTTC
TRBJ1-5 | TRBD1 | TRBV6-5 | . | CASSYSGGGGQGNQPQHF | TGTGCCAGCAGTTACTCGGGGGGGGGCGGACAGGGCAATCAGCCCCAGCATTTT
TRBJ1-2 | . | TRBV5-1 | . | CASGYATPTGGYTF | TGCGCCAGCGGGTATGCGACTCCAACCGGGGGCTACACCTTC
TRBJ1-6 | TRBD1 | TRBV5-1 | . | CASSLLPGQDNSPLHF | TGCGCCAGCAGCTTACTCCCGGGACAGGATAATTCACCCCTCCACTTT
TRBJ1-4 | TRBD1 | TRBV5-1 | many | CASSAGVDRGPEKLFF | TGCGCCAGCAGCGCCGGAGTAGACAGGGGGCCTGAAAAACTGTTTTTT
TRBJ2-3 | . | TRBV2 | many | CASSPLGVATTDTQYF | TGTGCCAGCAGCCCCCTGGGTGTAGCTACGACAGATACGCAGTATTTT
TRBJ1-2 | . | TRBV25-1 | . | CASSGPARGNYGYTF | TGTGCCAGCAGTGGGCCAGCGAGGGGCAACTATGGCTACACCTTC
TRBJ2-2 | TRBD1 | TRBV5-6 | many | CASSLGDRDTGELFF | TGTGCCAGCAGCTTGGGGGACAGGGACACCGGGGAGCTGTTTTTT
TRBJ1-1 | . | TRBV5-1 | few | CASSAGSTEAFF | TGCGCCAGCAGTGCGGGTTCGACTGAAGCTTTCTTT
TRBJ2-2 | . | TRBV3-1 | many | CASSQGGNTGELFF | TGTGCCAGCAGCCAAGGAGGAAACACCGGGGAGCTGTTTTTT
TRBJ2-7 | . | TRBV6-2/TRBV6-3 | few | CASGTYTYEQYF | TGTGCCAGCGGGACTTACACCTACGAGCAGTACTTC
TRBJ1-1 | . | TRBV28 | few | CASTPSQGKGGPEAFF | TGTGCCAGCACCCCCAGCCAGGGGAAGGGTGGCCCTGAAGCTTTCTTT
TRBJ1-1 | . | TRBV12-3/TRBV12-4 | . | CASGRARAFF | TGTGCCAGCGGGCGGGCTCGGGCTTTCTTT
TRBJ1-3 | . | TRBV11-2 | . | CASSLNIGDSGNTIYF | TGTGCCAGCAGCTTAAATATTGGGGACTCTGGAAACACCATATATTTT
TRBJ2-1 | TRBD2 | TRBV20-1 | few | CSAREVGGGYYNEQFF | TGCAGTGCTAGAGAAGTTGGCGGGGGGTACTACAATGAGCAGTTCTTC
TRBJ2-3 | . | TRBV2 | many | CASSGLVTTDTQYF | TGTGCCAGCAGTGGTCTAGTTACCACAGATACGCAGTATTTT
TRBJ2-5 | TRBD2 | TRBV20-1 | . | CSARGTSGMETQYF | TGCAGTGCTAGAGGTACTAGCGGGATGGAGACCCAGTACTTC
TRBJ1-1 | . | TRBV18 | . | CASSPPGAYTEAFF | TGTGCCAGCTCACCCCCGGGGGCGTACACTGAAGCTTTCTTT
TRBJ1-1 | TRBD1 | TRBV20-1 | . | CSARTGGHTEAFF | TGCAGTGCTAGGACAGGGGGTCACACTGAAGCTTTCTTT
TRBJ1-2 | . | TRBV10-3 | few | CATGPRGDGYTF | TGTGCCACCGGGCCTCGGGGGGATGGCTACACCTTC
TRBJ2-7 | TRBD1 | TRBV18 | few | CASSRGTGATFDEQYF | TGTGCCAGCTCACGCGGGACAGGGGCTACGTTTGACGAGCAGTACTTC
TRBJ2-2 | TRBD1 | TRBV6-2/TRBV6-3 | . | CASSSGQGGNTGELFF | TGTGCCAGCAGCTCCGGACAGGGGGGGAACACCGGGGAGCTGTTTTTT
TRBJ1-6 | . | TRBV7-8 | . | CASSLALDSPLHF | TGTGCCAGCAGCTTAGCGCTGGATTCACCCCTCCACTTT
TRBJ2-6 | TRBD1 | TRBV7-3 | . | CASSPGTGRSNSGANVLTF | TGTGCCAGCAGCCCCGGGACAGGGAGGTCCAACTCTGGGGCCAACGTCCTGACTTTC
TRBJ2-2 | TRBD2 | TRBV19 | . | CASRMWGGSTGELFF | TGTGCCAGTAGAATGTGGGGGGGAAGCACCGGGGAGCTGTTTTTT
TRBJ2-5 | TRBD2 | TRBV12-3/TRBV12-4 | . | CASSVSSGGQETQYF | TGTGCCAGCAGTGTTTCTAGCGGGGGGCAAGAGACCCAGTACTTC
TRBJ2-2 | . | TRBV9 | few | CASSVATRTGELFF | TGTGCCAGCAGCGTAGCAACTAGAACCGGGGAGCTGTTTTTT
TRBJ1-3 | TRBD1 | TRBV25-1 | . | CASTQTGGNTIYF | TGTGCCAGCACCCAGACAGGGGGAAACACCATATATTTT
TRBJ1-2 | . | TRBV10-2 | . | CASAVKFWAGTLANYGYTF | TGCGCCAGCGCCGTCAAGTTTTGGGCAGGGACCTTAGCTAACTATGGCTACACCTTC
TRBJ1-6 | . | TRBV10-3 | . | CAIQESSYNSPLHF | TGTGCCATCCAGGAATCCTCCTATAATTCACCCCTCCACTTT
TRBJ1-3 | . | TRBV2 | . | CASSQQGKNTIYF | TGTGCCAGCAGTCAACAGGGCAAAAACACCATATATTTT
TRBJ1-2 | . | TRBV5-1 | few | CASSSTYGYTF | TGCGCCAGCAGCTCGACTTATGGCTACACCTTC
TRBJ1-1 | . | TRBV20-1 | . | CSAREDQNTEAFF | TGCAGTGCTAGAGAGGATCAGAACACTGAAGCTTTCTTT
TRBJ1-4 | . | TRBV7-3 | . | CASSLGPAEKLFF | TGTGCCAGCAGCTTAGGACCGGCTGAAAAACTGTTTTTT